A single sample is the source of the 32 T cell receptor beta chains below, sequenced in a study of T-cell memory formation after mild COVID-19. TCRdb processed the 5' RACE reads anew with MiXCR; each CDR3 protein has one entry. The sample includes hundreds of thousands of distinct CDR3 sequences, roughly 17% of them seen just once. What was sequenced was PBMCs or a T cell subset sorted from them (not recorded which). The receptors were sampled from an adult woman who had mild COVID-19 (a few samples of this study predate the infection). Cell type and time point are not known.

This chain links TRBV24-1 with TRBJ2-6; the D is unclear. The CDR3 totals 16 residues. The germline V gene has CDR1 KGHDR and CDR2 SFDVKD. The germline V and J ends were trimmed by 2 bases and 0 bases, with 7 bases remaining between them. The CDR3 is CATSDSRISGANVLTF. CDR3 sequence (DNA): TGTGCCACCAGTGATTCACGGATCTCTGGGGCCAACGTCCTGACTTTC.

The CDR3 spells CASSPPDRVNTEAFF. CDR3 nucleotide sequence: TGTGCCAGCTCACCACCGGACAGGGTGAACACTGAAGCTTTCTTT. J is TRBJ1-1 and V is TRBV18; the match to TRBD1 covers 8 bases. Germline V gene sequence: CDR1 KGHSH, CDR2 LQKENI. The CDR3 is made up of 15 amino acids. Trimming at V came to 0 bases and at J to 0 bases, leaving 0 bases not matched to a gene.

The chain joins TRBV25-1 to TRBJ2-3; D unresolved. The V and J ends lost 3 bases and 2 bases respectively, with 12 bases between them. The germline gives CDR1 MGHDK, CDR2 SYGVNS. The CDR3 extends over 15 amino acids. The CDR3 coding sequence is TGTGCCAGCAGTGACGCGGAGACCTTCACAGATACGCAGTATTTT. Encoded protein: CASSDAETFTDTQYF.

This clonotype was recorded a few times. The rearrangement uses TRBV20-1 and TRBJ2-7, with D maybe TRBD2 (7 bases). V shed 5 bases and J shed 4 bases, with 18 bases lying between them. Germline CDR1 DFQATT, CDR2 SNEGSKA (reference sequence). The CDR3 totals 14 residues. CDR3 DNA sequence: TGCAGTGCTGTCCCAAGGGGGGGGTTATACGAGCAGTACTTC. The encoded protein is CSAVPRGGLYEQYF.

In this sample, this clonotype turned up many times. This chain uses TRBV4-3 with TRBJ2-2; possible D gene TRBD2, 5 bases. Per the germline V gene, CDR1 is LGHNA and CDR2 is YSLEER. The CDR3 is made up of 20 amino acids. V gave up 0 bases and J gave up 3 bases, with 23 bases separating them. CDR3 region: CASSQDLLLDSRKHTGELFF. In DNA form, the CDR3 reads TGCGCCAGCAGCCAAGATCTCCTGTTGGACTCCAGAAAACACACCGGGGAGCTGTTTTTT.

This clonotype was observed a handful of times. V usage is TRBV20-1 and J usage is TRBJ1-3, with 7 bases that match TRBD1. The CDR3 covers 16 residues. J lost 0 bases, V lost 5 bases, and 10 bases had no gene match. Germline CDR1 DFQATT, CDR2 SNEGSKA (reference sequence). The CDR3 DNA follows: TGCAGTGCTCGTCCCGGGACAGCGTCCTCTGGAAACACCATATATTTT. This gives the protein CSARPGTASSGNTIYF.

CDR3 in DNA: TGTGCCAGCAGTGAAGCGCTATCGTATTGGGATCCTTACGAGCAGTACTTC. Protein: CASSEALSYWDPYEQYF. The V gene is TRBV2, the J gene TRBJ2-7; D remains ambiguous. CDR1 SNHLY and CDR2 FYNNEI come from the germline V gene. CDR3 size: 17 residues. With 0 bases removed from V and 4 bases from J, the gap between germline ends came to 19 bases.

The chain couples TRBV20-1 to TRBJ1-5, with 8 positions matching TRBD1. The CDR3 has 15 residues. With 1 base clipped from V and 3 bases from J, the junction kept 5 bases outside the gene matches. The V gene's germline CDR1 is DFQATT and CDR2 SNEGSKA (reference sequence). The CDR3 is CSARGGQALNQPQHF. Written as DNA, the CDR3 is TGCAGTGCTAGAGGGGGACAGGCGCTCAATCAGCCCCAGCATTTT.

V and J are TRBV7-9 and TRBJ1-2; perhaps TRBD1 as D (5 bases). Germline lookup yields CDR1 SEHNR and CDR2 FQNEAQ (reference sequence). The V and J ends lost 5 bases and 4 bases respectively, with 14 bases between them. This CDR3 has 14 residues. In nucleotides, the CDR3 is TGTGCCAGCAGCGAACAGACAGCTCTCTATGGCTACACCTTC. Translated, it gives CASSEQTALYGYTF.

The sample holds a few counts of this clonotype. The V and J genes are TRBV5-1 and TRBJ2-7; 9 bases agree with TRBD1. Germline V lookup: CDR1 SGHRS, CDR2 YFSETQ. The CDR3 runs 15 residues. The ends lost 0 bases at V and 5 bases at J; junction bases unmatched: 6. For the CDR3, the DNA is TGCGCCAGCAGCTTGGTACTCGGGACAGGGAACGAGCAGTACTTC. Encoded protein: CASSLVLGTGNEQYF.

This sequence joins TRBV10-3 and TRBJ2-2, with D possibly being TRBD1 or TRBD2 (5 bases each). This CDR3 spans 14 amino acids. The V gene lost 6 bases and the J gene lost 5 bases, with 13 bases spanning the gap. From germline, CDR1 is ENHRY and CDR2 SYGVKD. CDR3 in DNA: TGTGCCATCAGGAGGGGCCTACAAACCGGGGAGCTGTTTTTT. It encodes CAIRRGLQTGELFF.

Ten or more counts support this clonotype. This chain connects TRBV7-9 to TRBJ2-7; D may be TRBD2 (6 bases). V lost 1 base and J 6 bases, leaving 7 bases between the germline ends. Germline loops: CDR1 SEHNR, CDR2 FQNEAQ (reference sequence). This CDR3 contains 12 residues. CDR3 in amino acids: CASSLGGVEQYF. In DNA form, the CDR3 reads TGTGCCAGCAGCTTAGGGGGGGTCGAGCAGTACTTC. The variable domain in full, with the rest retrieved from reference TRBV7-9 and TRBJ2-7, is DTGVSQNPRHKITKRGQNVTFRCDPISEHNRLYWYRQTLGQGPEFLTYFQNEAQLEKSRLLSDRFSAERPKGSFSTLEIQRTEQGDSAMYLCASSLGGVEQYFGPGTRLTVT.

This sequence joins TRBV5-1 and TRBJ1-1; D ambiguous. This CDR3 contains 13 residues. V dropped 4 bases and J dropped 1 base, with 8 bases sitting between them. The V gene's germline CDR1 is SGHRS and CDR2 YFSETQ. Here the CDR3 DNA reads TGCGCCAGCAGCCATGCGGGGAACACTGAAGCTTTCTTT. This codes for CASSHAGNTEAFF. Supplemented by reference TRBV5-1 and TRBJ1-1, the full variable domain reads KAGVTQTPRYLIKTRGQQVTLSCSPISGHRSVSWYQQTPGQGLQFLFEYFSETQRNKGNFPGRFSGRQFSNSRSEMNVSTLELGDSALYLCASSHAGNTEAFFGQGTRLTVV.

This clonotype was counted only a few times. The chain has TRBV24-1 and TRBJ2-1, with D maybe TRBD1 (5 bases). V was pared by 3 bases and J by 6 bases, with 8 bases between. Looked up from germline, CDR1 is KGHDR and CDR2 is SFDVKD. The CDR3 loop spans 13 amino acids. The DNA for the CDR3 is TGTGCCACCAGTGATCCAGGGCGCAATGAGCAGTTCTTC. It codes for CATSDPGRNEQFF.

In DNA, the CDR3 is TGCAGTGCCCTCTCCGTGTCGGGTGGGCCGAGAGCTTTCTTT. It is translated as CSALSVSGGPRAFF. V is TRBV20-1 and J is TRBJ1-1; no clear D. There are 14 residues in the CDR3. Trimming cost V 6 bases and J 10 bases, with 24 bases left between them. Looked up from germline, CDR1 is DFQATT and CDR2 is SNEGSKA (reference sequence).

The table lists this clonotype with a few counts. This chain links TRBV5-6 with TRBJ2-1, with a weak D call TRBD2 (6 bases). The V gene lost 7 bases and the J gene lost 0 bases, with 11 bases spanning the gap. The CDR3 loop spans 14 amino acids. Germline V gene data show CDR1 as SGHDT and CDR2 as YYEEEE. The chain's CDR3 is CASCHGSSYNEQFF. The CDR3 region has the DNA TGTGCCAGCTGCCACGGGAGCTCCTACAATGAGCAGTTCTTC. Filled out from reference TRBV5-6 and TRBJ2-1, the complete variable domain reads DAGVTQSPTHLIKTRGQQVTLRCSPKSGHDTVSWYQQALGQGPQFIFQYYEEEERQRGNFPDRFSGHQFPNYSSELNVNALLLGDSALYLCASCHGSSYNEQFFGPGTRLTVL.

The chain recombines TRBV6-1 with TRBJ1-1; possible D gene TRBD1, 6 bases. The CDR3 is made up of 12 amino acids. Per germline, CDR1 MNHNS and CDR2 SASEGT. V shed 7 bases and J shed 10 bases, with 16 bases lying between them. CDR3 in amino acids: CASIDRPWAAFF. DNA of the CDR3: TGTGCCAGCATAGACAGGCCCTGGGCAGCTTTCTTT.

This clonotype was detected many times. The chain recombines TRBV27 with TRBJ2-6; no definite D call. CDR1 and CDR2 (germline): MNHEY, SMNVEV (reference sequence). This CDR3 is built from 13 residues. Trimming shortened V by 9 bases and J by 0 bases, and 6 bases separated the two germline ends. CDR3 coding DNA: TGTGCCAGTGGCAACTCTGGGGCCAACGTCCTGACTTTC. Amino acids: CASGNSGANVLTF.

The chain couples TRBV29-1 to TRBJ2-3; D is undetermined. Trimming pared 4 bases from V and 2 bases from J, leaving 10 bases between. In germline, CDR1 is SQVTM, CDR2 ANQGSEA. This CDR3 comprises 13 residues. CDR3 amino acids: CSVVGVTTDTQYF. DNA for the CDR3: TGCAGCGTTGTCGGAGTCACCACAGATACGCAGTATTTT.

CDR3 loop: CASSEEDSNSYEQYF. The CDR3 region has the DNA TGTGCCAGCAGTGAAGAAGACAGTAACTCCTACGAGCAGTACTTC. This chain joins TRBV6-1 and TRBJ2-7; tentatively, D is TRBD1 (5 bases). The germline gives CDR1 MNHNS, CDR2 SASEGT. Trimming shortened V by 1 base and J by 0 bases, and 10 bases separated the two germline ends. The CDR3 has 15 residues.

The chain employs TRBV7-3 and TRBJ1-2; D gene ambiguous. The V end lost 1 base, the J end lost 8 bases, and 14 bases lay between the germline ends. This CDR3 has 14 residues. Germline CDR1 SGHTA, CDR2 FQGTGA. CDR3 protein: CASSLSPSRGGYTF. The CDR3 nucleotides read TGTGCCAGCAGCTTAAGTCCCAGCCGCGGGGGCTACACCTTC. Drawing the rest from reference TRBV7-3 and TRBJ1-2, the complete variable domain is GAGVSQTPSNKVTEKGKYVELRCDPISGHTALYWYRQSLGQGPEFLIYFQGTGAADDSGLPNDRFFAVRPEGSVSTLKIQRTERGDSAVYLCASSLSPSRGGYTFGSGTRLTVV.

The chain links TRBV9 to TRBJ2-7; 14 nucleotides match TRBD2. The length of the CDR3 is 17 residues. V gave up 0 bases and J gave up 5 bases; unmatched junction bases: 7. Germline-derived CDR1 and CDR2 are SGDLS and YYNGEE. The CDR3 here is CASSVGPGLAGAHEQYF. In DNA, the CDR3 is TGTGCCAGCAGCGTAGGGCCGGGACTAGCGGGGGCCCACGAGCAGTACTTC. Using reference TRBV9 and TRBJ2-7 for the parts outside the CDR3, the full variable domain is DSGVTQTPKHLITATGQRVTLRCSPRSGDLSVYWYQQSLDQGLQFLIQYYNGEERAKGNILERFSAQQFPDLHSELNLSSLELGDSALYFCASSVGPGLAGAHEQYFGPGTRLTVT.

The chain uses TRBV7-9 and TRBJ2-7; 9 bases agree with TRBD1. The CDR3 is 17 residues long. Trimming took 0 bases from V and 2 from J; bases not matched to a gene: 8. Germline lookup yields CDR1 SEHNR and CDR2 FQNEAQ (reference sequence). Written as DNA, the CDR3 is TGTGCCAGCAGCTTAGCACGGGACAGGGAATCACCCTACGAGCAGTACTTC. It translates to CASSLARDRESPYEQYF.

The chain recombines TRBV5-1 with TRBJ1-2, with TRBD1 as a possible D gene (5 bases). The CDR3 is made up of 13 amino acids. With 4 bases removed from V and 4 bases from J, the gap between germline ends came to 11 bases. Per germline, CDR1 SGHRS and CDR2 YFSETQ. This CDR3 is CASSGDEVYGYTF. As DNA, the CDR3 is TGCGCCAGCAGCGGGGACGAAGTCTATGGCTACACCTTC.

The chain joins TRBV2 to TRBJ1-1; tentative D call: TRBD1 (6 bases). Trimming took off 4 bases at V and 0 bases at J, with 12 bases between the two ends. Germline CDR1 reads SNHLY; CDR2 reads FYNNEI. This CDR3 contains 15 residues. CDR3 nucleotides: TGTGCCAGCAGTGTGGTAGGGGGACTGAACACTGAAGCTTTCTTT. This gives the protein CASSVVGGLNTEAFF.

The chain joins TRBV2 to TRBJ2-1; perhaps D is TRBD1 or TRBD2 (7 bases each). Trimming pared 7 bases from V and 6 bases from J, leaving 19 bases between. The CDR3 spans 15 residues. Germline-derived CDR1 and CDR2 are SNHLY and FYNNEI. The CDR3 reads CASKGYTGEGNEQFF. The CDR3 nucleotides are TGTGCCAGCAAAGGCTACACAGGGGAGGGCAATGAGCAGTTCTTC.

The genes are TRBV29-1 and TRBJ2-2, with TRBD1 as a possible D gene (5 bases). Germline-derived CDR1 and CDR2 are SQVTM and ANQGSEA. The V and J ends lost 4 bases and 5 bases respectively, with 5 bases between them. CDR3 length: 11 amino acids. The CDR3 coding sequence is TGCAGCGTTGGACAGACCGGGGAGCTGTTTTTT. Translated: CSVGQTGELFF.

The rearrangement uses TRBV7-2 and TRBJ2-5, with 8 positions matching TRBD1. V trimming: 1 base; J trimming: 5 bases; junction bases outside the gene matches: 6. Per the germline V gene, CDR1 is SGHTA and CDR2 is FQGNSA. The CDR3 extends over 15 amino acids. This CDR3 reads CASSLVAGGAETQYF. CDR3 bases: TGTGCCAGCAGCTTAGTGGCAGGGGGCGCTGAGACCCAGTACTTC. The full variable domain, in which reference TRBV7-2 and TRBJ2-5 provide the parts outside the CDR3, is GAGVSQSPSNKVTEKGKDVELRCDPISGHTALYWYRQSLGQGLEFLIYFQGNSAPDKSGLPSDRFSAERTGGSVSTLTIQRTQQEDSAVYLCASSLVAGGAETQYFGPGTRLLVL.

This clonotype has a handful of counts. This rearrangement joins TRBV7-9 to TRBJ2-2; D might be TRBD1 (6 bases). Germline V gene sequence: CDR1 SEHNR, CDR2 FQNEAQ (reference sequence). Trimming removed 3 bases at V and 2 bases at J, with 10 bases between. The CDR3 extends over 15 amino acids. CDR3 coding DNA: TGTGCCAGCAGCTTCCAGGGGTTTAACACCGGGGAGCTGTTTTTT. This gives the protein CASSFQGFNTGELFF.

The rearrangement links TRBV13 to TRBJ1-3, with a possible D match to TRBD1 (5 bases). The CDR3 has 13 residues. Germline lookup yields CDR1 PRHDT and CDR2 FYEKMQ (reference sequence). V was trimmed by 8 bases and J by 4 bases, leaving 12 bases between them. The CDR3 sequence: CASGDSAGNTIYF. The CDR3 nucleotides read TGTGCCAGCGGAGACAGTGCCGGAAACACCATATATTTT. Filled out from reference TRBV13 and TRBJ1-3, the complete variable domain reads AAGVIQSPRHLIKEKRETATLKCYPIPRHDTVYWYQQGPGQDPQFLISFYEKMQSDKGSIPDRFSAQQFSDYHSELNMSSLELGDSALYFCASGDSAGNTIYFGEGSWLTVV.

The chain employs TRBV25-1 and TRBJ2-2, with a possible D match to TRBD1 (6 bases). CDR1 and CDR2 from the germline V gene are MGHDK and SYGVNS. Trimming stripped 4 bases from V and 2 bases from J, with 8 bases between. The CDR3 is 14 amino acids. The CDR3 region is CASSGRGNTGELFF. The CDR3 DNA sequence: TGTGCCAGCAGTGGCAGGGGTAACACCGGGGAGCTGTTTTTT.

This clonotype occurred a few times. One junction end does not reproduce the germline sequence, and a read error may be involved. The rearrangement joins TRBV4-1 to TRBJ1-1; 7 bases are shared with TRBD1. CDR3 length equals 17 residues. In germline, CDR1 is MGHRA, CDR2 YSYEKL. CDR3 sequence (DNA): TGCGCCAGCAGCAAAGAGGCTGCGGGACAGATCTTCACTGAAGCTTTCTTT. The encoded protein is CASSKEAAGQIFTEAFF.